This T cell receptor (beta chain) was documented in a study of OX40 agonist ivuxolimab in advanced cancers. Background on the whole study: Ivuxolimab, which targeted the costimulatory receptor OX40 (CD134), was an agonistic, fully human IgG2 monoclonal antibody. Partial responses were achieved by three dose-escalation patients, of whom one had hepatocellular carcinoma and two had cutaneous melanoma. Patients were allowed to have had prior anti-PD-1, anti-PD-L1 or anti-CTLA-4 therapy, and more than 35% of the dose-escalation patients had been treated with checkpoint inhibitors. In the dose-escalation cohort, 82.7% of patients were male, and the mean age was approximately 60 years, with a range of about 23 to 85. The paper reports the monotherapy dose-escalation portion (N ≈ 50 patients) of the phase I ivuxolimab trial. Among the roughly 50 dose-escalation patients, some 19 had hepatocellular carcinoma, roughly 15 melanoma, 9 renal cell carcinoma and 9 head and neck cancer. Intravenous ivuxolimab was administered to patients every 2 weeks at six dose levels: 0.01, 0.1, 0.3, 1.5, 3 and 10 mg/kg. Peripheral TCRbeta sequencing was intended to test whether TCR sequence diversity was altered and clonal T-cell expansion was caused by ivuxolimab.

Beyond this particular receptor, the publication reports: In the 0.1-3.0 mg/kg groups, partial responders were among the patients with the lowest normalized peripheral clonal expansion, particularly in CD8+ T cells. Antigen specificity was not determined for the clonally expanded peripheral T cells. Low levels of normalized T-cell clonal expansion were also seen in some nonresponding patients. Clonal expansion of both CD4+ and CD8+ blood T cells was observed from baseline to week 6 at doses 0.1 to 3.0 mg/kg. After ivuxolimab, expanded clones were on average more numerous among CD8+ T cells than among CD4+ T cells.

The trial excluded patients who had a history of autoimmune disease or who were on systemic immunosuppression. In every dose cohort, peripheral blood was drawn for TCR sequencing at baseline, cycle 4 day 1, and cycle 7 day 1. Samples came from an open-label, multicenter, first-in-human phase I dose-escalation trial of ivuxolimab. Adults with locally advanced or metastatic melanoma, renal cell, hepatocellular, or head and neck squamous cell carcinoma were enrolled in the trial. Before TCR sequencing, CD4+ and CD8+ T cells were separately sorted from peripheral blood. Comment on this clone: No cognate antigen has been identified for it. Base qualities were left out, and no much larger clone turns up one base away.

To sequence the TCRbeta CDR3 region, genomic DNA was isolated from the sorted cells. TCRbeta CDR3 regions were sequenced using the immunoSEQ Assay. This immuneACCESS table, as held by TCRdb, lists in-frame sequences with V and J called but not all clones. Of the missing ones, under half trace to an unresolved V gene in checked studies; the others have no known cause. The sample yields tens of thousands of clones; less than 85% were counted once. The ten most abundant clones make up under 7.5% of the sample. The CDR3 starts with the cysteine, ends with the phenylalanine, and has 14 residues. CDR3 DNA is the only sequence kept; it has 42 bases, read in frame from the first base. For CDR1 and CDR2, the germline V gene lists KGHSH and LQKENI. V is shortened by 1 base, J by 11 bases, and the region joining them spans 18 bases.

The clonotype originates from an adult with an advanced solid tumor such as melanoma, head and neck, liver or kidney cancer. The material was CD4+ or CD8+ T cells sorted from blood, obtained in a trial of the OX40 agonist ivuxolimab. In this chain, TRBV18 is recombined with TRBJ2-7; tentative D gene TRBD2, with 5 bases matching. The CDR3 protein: CASSPQEADPRKYF. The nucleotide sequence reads TGTGCCAGCTCACCACAGGAGGCAGACCCTAGGAAGTACTTC.